The subject of this entry is one TCR beta chain. This receptor's antigen is unknown. These data come from a study of cytomegalovirus exposure and HLA in healthy donors (dated by TCRdb to the late 2010s). Broadly, across the study: An earlier analysis of approximately 600 of the donors reported roughly 300 Gb of sequence data and roughly 110 million unique TCR beta sequences from 190 million or so T cells. Across some 400 genotyped donors of the cohort, an average of approximately 240,000 unique TCR beta nucleotide sequences per donor were sequenced, and about a sixth of those sequences were non-productive. The T cell repertoires of roughly 660 subjects were profiled by immunosequencing and related to cytomegalovirus serostatus. Four to six DR-DQ haplotypes were handled as single units for association and clustering, since linkage in the cohort was strong. Of the roughly 400 genotyped donors, less than 85% were placed in the genetic ancestry cluster associated with self-reported Caucasian donors. In addition to the first cohort of 666 subjects, a separate validation cohort of 130 or so different subjects was used. The study was designed to test whether signatures of past pathogen exposure could be identified by cataloging public T cell receptors. To predict cytomegalovirus infection status, the study combined high-throughput TCR immunosequencing, statistical association of individual TCRs with disease status, and machine learning. An early release covering around 630 HLA-typed donors comprised about 320 gigabases of sequencing data and 65 million to 100 million unique TCR sequences. Rather than using new phenotypic data, the later analysis identified candidate immune exposures from TCR beta sequences and from how often those sequences occurred across donors. Class I and class II HLA loci were covered by the typing at four-digit resolution. In an earlier analysis of more than 550 of the donors, high-throughput TCR beta sequencing was used to judge whether each TCR beta V gene segment behaved as functional or pseudogenic. A later genetic analysis used genome-wide SNP genotypes for about 60% of the 666 donors, treating that subset as a discovery cohort. Donor age, sex, ethnicity and CMV serostatus were collected together with the repertoire data. Typing coverage varied by locus: 629-630 donors for A, B, C, DRB1 and DQB1; approximately 500 for DQA1; about 600 for DPA1; approximately 450 for DPB1. Every discovery cohort repertoire had been produced on one sequencing platform. In a later analysis, previously published TCR beta repertoires from several hundred donors were re-analyzed and high-resolution HLA genotyping was added so that TCR occurrence patterns could be studied.

The receptor library was made with the immunoSEQ multiplex PCR assay. For the multiplex PCR, a mixture combining 60 forward primers for TCR Vbeta segments and 13 reverse primers for TCR Jbeta segments was used. Amplification of the CDR3 region of rearranged TCR beta genes was performed with a multiplex PCR assay on genomic DNA. On the Illumina HiSeq System, the amplified TCR beta libraries were sequenced as 87-base-pair reads. The authors' analysis ran thus. Across the 600 to 700 repertoires, a later analysis counted roughly 77 million unique TCR beta chains, 9.5 million to 12 million of which were shared by at least two donors. Raw reads were error-corrected and collapsed into unique sequences by a nearest-neighbor algorithm in which closely related sequences were merged to remove PCR and sequencing errors. Alignment of CDR3 sequences to IMGT reference sequences was used to assign V, D and J gene segments. For a sequence to be retained, a match of at least six nucleotides to both a V gene segment and a J gene segment was required. A rearrangement counted as productive if the CDR3 had no stop codons and remained in frame with V and J, and every other rearrangement counted as non-productive. CDR3 was defined by IMGT convention, running from the second conserved V-encoded cysteine to the conserved J-encoded phenylalanine. The earlier analysis of about 500 of the donors excluded sequences that lacked an unambiguous match to a single V gene segment. An earlier analysis of around 600 of the donors classified V segments as functional when productive rearrangements were above 56.7% and as segregating when the standard deviation between donors was above 5%. To diagnose cytomegalovirus status from the catalog of TCR beta chain sequences, a statistical classification framework was built. V and J gene assignment, in a later analysis, came from comparing TCR nucleotide sequences with IMGT/GENE-DB human TR gene sequences. Using the TCRdist pipeline, a later analysis assigned CDR3 sequences along with most-parsimonious VDJ recombination scenarios. In a later analysis, each TCR beta chain was defined by its CDR3 amino acid sequence together with its V-gene family, and reads without a unique V-gene family were excluded. As a way to deal with suspected cross-contamination and a sequencing artifact, a later analysis dropped nearly 600 nucleotide sequences that were highly shared and had low generation probability. A later analysis calculated a clonal expansion index for each public chain from normalized within-repertoire ranks of inferred template counts. Generation probabilities in a later analysis came from a VDJ recombination model fitted to out-of-frame rearrangements, and those results were checked against IGoR. In a later analysis, TCR-TCR, TCR-HLA and TCR-CMV co-occurrence was scored with hypergeometric tests, and a repertoire-size bias correction was applied to TCR pairs. False discovery rates were estimated in a later analysis by permuting HLA or CMV assignments 20 times. In a later analysis, co-occurring TCRs were grouped using DBSCAN, with TCRdist sequence similarity added in when clustering inside HLA-allele-positive subsets. Repertoires with fewer than 30,000 or more than 120,000 public chains were left out of co-occurrence clustering, as were about five repertoires with anomalous nucleotide sharing. Entries here come from immuneACCESS through TCRdb and include only in-frame sequences with V and J called. Some clones fail to appear in such tables; in the studies checked, an unresolved V gene covers under half of the shortfall, and the cause of the remainder is unknown. For V, J and clone size, that table is used; D and trimming come from the DNA. This sample's table contains about 130,000 clones. Roughly 1% of the sample lies in the top ten.

What the research found in general, with its limitations: Specific HLA alleles were associated with 15,000 to 20,000 TCR beta sequences at a false discovery rate of 0.05 in a later analysis. Across donors, most TCR sequences were observed very rarely, whereas some public TCRs were present in many individuals. Assigning TCR associations to individual alleles was difficult when HLA alleles, especially DR and DQ, strongly co-occurred. It was suggested by the authors that the approach could potentially be generalized to other disease states and immunological phenotypes. Because HLA typing was unavailable for some donors at each locus, only the typed subset was used in association tests. The sequencing pipeline was judged likely to have produced a cluster of highly shared sequence variants as a technical artifact. An association between a missense DCLRE1C variant and V-gene and J-gene trimming of TCR beta chains was found in a later genetic analysis and replicated in an independent cohort. Because counts were too low, seventeen rarely observed V segments, including chromosome 9 orphons, were excluded from the earlier analysis of 587 of the donors. Because the 87-base-pair reads could not distinguish some IMGT-functional V segments, including TRBV6-2 and TRBV6-3, those segments were excluded. A later analysis found that TCR association rates varied across HLA loci, with DRB1 alleles showing the most associated TCRs and HLA-C alleles the fewest. A total of 150 to 200 TCR beta chains were listed by the study as associated with cytomegalovirus. In a later analysis, most CMV-associated TCR beta chains were found to appear HLA-restricted, with HLA associations seemingly driven largely by CMV exposure. A further reported finding was that TCR beta sequences accurately predicted the HLA-A and HLA-B alleles for most subjects in the first cohort. Sequencing depth was assumed to be roughly uniform across donors in the presence/absence analyses, though that assumption may not hold. In a later analysis, several top co-occurrence clusters were reported to appear linked to parvovirus B19, influenza, CMV and Epstein-Barr virus. Correlated functional status among segregating V segments might reflect linkage disequilibrium, but an unknown experimental factor could not be ruled out. Cytomegalovirus status was reported to be diagnosed by the classifier with high specificity and sensitivity in both the original and validation cohorts. In a later analysis, HLA-associated TCR beta chains showed more clonal expansion and lower generation probabilities than non-associated chains that were equally common. Compared with the approximately 600-donor mean, donors in an Asian-associated ancestry cluster had fewer N-insertions in productive TCRs, according to a later genetic analysis. This cohort had only TCR beta chains sequenced, and the lack of alpha or paired-chain data limited which features could be detected. For the cohort, immune exposure information was limited to CMV serostatus. An earlier analysis of some 590 of the donors showed that most TCR beta V segments appeared in productive rearrangements either about 87% or about 30% of the time, which broadly matched IMGT annotations. In vitro tests confirmed that a few of the cytomegalovirus-associated TCR beta chains recognize cytomegalovirus antigens.

CDR1 is given as LNHDA and CDR2 as SQIVND, both from the germline V gene (reference sequence). The CDR3 runs 17 amino acids, cysteine and phenylalanine included. CDR3 DNA is the only sequence kept; it has 51 bases, read in frame from the first base. Germline trimming amounts to 5 bases on V and 4 bases on J, with 13 as the count of junction bases outside the gene matches. The cohort was made up of hundreds of healthy bone marrow donors. At the time of sampling, every cohort member was nominally healthy, though immune exposures that went unrecorded were likely present. The donor was CMV seronegative and was included in the group of over 300 seronegative cohort members. Every donor gave a peripheral blood sample, and the peripheral blood mononuclear cells from that sample were used for TCR beta sequencing. The Qiagen DNeasy Blood Extraction Kit was used to extract genomic DNA from the blood cell samples.

Sequencing was done on a sample of PBMCs. The chain employs TRBV19 and TRBJ1-1, with TRBD1 matching 10 junction bases. The sequence came from a young man in good health and CMV-seronegative. The CDR3 region has the sequence CASSLYATGGIGTEAFF. The nucleotide sequence reads TGTGCCAGTAGTCTATATGCGACAGGGGGCATTGGCACTGAAGCTTTCTTT. When the CDR3 is completed using the reference TRBV19 and TRBJ1-1 genes on either side, the full variable domain is DGGITQSPKYLFRKEGQNVTLSCEQNLNHDAMYWYRQDPGQGLRLIYYSQIVNDFQKGDIAEGYSVSREKKESFPLTVTSAQKNPTAFYLCASSLYATGGIGTEAFFGQGTRLTVV.